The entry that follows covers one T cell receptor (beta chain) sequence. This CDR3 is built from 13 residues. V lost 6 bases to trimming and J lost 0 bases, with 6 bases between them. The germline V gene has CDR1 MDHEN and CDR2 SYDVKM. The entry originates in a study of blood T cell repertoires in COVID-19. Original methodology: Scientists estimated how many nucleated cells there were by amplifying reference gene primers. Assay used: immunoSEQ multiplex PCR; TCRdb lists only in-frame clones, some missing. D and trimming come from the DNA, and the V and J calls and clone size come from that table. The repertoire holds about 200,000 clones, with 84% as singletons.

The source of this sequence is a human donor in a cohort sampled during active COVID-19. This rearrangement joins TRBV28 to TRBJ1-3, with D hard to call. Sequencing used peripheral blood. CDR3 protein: CASRVSSGNTIYF. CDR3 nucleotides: TGTGCCAGCAGGGTCAGCTCTGGAAACACCATATATTTT.